This is a list of T cell receptor beta chains from one sample in a study of T cells expressing NK-cell markers. One entry per CDR3 protein, without DNA, is what TCRdb gives after re-calling the 5' RACE reads. Its table records about 260,000 distinct CDR3 sequences. The sequenced sample was blood T cells: a sorted CD56 or NKG2C T cell subset, CD4+ or CD8+ T cells, or bulk PBMC T cells (not recorded which). Source of these receptors: a man aged 18 to 29 in good health. Each CDR3 is given with its conserved first and last residue. Each record gives: V gene, J gene, CDR3 protein.

V: TRBV10-3
J: TRBJ2-7
CDR3: CAISESVGVSYEQYF

V: TRBV7-2
J: TRBJ1-2
CDR3: CASSLGLNSYGYTF

V: TRBV10-3
J: TRBJ1-3
CDR3: CAISESDTSGNTIYF

V: TRBV4-3
J: TRBJ2-1
CDR3: CASSQDGGHPYNEQFF

V: TRBV6-1
J: TRBJ1-1
CDR3: CASSRSDGGTEAFF

V: TRBV7-2
J: TRBJ1-5
CDR3: CASSLPRGRQPQHF

V: TRBV30
J: TRBJ2-7
CDR3: CAWSGGGRPHEQYF

V: TRBV11-2
J: TRBJ2-3
CDR3: CASRWAGVSTDTQYF

V: TRBV20-1
J: TRBJ2-1
CDR3: CSAPRQRGAELFF

V: TRBV11-2
J: TRBJ2-3
CDR3: CASSFGPGSLTDTQYF

V: TRBV20-1
J: TRBJ1-5
CDR3: CSARGRDRVHQPQHF

V: TRBV5-4
J: TRBJ1-3
CDR3: CASSFKGSGNTIYF

V: TRBV20-1
J: TRBJ2-3
CDR3: CSAPSGRRRSTDTQYF